Below, one TCR beta chain is given with its context. This entry comes from a study of PD-1 blockade in mismatch repair-deficient tumors. The table came from immunoSEQ multiplex PCR; TCRdb's copy has only in-frame clones and leaves some out. The data show more than 85,000 clones, 82% seen once. TCR sequencing covered a few patients who responded to pembrolizumab. This CDR3 contains 14 residues. Trimming pared 2 bases from V and 5 bases from J, leaving 12 bases between. CDR1 is SQVTM, CDR2 ANQGSEA, per germline. The sequencing used peripheral blood, collected less than 37 weeks after starting pembrolizumab. The sequence was collected from an adult with mismatch repair-deficient cancer. The chain employs TRBV29-1 and TRBJ2-2; D not certain. The DNA for the CDR3 is TGCAGCGTTGAAATCGCCAGATCAACCGGGGAGCTGTTTTTT. The encoded protein is CSVEIARSTGELFF.